This T cell receptor beta chain emerged from a study of cytomegalovirus exposure and HLA in healthy donors. Study context: Tens of millions of unique TCR sequences came from HLA-typed donors in an early release. General observations from the study: Many donors shared some public TCRs, even though most TCR sequences were rare. TCR beta V segments were, for the most part, productive about 87% or about 30% of the time in an earlier analysis.

With regard to this clone: Its antigen is not identified.

The junction had 12 bases not matched to a gene; V was cut back by 0 bases and J by 6 bases. This CDR3 is 18 amino acids long. Germline lookup yields CDR1 LGHNA and CDR2 YSLEER. Healthy bone marrow donors made up the donor group. PCR involved 60 Vbeta and 13 Jbeta primers. The assay was immunoSEQ multiplex PCR, and TCRdb's table has in-frame clones only and misses some. The sample consists of about 160,000 clones, around 84% of them appearing once. This receptor was obtained from a man between 18 and 29 years old in good health and CMV-seropositive. Sequenced material: PBMCs. The chain links TRBV4-3 to TRBJ2-3; TRBD2 matches at 10 bases. CDR3 amino acids: CASSQDLLSGGVGDTQYF. CDR3 nucleotide sequence: TGCGCCAGCAGCCAAGATCTCCTAAGCGGGGGGGTTGGGGATACGCAGTATTTT.